This TCR beta chain stems from a study of beta chain features in type 1 diabetes. Each of the sorted populations had a purity greater than 95%. CDR3 length: 14 amino acids. Looked up from germline, CDR1 is SGHRS and CDR2 is YFSETQ. The V and J ends lost 4 bases and 4 bases respectively, with 14 bases between them. The study reverse transcribed the entire isolated RNA, so it sequenced expressed TCRB transcripts. The method was immunoSEQ multiplex PCR; TCRdb's version includes in-frame clones alone and lacks a portion of them. The sample includes some 280,000 clones, around 15% of them seen just once. The sample holds a few counts of this clone. Its specificity is unknown. Study-level results: Shorter TCRB CDR3s, moderately but significantly so, were found in Type 1 diabetes patients in all four CD4+ subsets. Compared to healthy donors, patients appeared to have naive, central memory and Treg TCRB repertoires that were more alike.

The chain is built from TRBV5-1 and TRBJ1-1, with a tentative D call TRBD1 (6 bases). Sequenced sample: naive CD4+ T cells from blood. The clonotype comes from a man aged 25 to 40 with type 1 diabetes. This chain's CDR3 is CASSPQGASTEAFF. CDR3 in DNA: TGCGCCAGCAGCCCACAGGGAGCCAGCACTGAAGCTTTCTTT.